What follows are 13 T cell receptor beta chains derived from one specimen sequenced in a study of OX40 agonist ivuxolimab in advanced cancers. The method was immunoSEQ multiplex PCR; TCRdb's version includes in-frame clones alone and lacks a portion of them. The sample includes tens of thousands of clones, roughly 84% seen only once; the top ten take 1.5%. The specimen comprised CD4+ or CD8+ T cells sorted from blood, sampled in a trial of the OX40 agonist ivuxolimab. These receptors were collected from an adult with an advanced solid tumor such as melanoma, head and neck, liver or kidney cancer.

The rearrangement links TRBV7-9 to TRBJ2-4, with D possibly being TRBD2 (5 bases). The CDR3 spans 16 residues. V shed 1 base and J shed 0 bases, with 10 bases lying between them. Germline CDR1 reads SEHNR; CDR2 reads FQNEAQ (reference sequence). In DNA form, the CDR3 reads TGTGCCAGCAGCTTAGGGGCAGGACTAGCCAAAAACATTCAGTACTTC. This gives the protein CASSLGAGLAKNIQYF. Supplemented by reference TRBV7-9 and TRBJ2-4, the full variable domain reads DTGVSQNPRHKITKRGQNVTFRCDPISEHNRLYWYRQTLGQGPEFLTYFQNEAQLEKSRLLSDRFSAERPKGSFSTLEIQRTEQGDSAMYLCASSLGAGLAKNIQYFGAGTRLSVL.

J is TRBJ2-2 and V is TRBV11-2; D is perhaps TRBD2 (5 bases). Deletions cut 5 bases from V and 1 base from J, with 14 bases between. Germline lookup yields CDR1 SGHAT and CDR2 FQNNGV. This CDR3 has 16 residues. The CDR3 DNA sequence: TGTGCCAGCAGCCGACAAGGACTTATGAACACCGGGGAGCTGTTTTTT. It translates to CASSRQGLMNTGELFF.

The genes are TRBV9 and TRBJ1-2; maybe TRBD1 (5 bases). Per germline, CDR1 SGDLS and CDR2 YYNGEE. The CDR3 is made up of 15 amino acids. V was trimmed by 1 base and J by 7 bases, leaving 17 bases between them. CDR3 sequence reads: CASSVQTGRGTGYTF. The CDR3 nucleotides read TGTGCCAGCAGCGTACAGACGGGGCGGGGGACTGGCTACACCTTC.

This rearrangement joins TRBV6-1 to TRBJ2-3, with 9 bases matching TRBD2. The length of the CDR3 is 15 residues. Germline V gene lookup returns CDR1 MNHNS and CDR2 SASEGT. Trimming removed 7 bases from V and 5 bases from J; junction bases left unmatched: 10. The CDR3 region has the DNA TGTGCCAGCAACCTTAGCGGGAGAGGGGGAGATACGCAGTATTTT. Amino acids: CASNLSGRGGDTQYF.

The V call is TRBV5-6, the J call TRBJ2-4; 8 positions agree with TRBD1. CDR1 is SGHDT, CDR2 YYEEEE, per germline. The ends lost 2 bases at V and 4 bases at J; junction bases unmatched: 11. The CDR3 is 17 amino acids. The CDR3, as DNA: TGTGCCAGCAGCTTAACGCTCGGGCAGGGGGCAAAAAACATTCAGTACTTC. Encoded protein: CASSLTLGQGAKNIQYF.

The rearrangement links TRBV6-6 to TRBJ2-5; D is perhaps TRBD2 (5 bases). Germline CDR1 reads MNHNY; CDR2 reads SVGAGI (reference sequence). The V gene lost 1 base and the J gene lost 4 bases, with 7 bases spanning the gap. This CDR3 spans 13 amino acids. The DNA for the CDR3 is TGTGCCAGCAGTTACTATCGGGGAGAGACCCAGTACTTC. This sequence encodes CASSYYRGETQYF.

The chain's CDR3 is CASSRGQEYGYTF. CDR3 in DNA: TGTGCCAGCAGCCGAGGACAGGAGTATGGCTACACCTTC. The chain employs TRBV5-6 and TRBJ1-2, with 7 bases matching TRBD1. Germline loops: CDR1 SGHDT, CDR2 YYEEEE. The length of the CDR3 is 13 residues. V shed 4 bases and J 5 bases; nucleotides not matched to a gene: 5.

The chain employs TRBV2 and TRBJ1-4; D may be TRBD1 (5 bases). Germline V gene lookup returns CDR1 SNHLY and CDR2 FYNNEI. The germline V and J ends were trimmed by 5 bases and 8 bases, with 9 bases remaining between them. This CDR3 contains 12 residues. The CDR3 DNA reads as TGTGCCAGCAGTCCGACAGAAGAAAAACTGTTTTTT. Translation: CASSPTEEKLFF.

The J gene is TRBJ2-2, the V gene TRBV4-2; 7 bases are a match to TRBD2. V shed 3 bases and J 6 bases; nucleotides not matched to a gene: 4. The CDR3 extends over 14 amino acids. CDR1 and CDR2 from the germline V gene are LGHNA and YNFKEQ. The CDR3 DNA follows: TGTGCCAGCAGCCAGGTCGGGAGGCCCGGGGAGCTGTTTTTT. Translation: CASSQVGRPGELFF.

The chain combines TRBV2 with TRBJ2-2, with no clear D. The V gene's germline CDR1 is SNHLY and CDR2 FYNNEI. This CDR3 comprises 12 residues. With 7 bases removed from V and 3 bases from J, the gap between germline ends came to 6 bases. This CDR3 is CASKKDTGELFF. For the CDR3, the DNA is TGTGCCAGCAAGAAGGACACCGGGGAGCTGTTTTTT.

V gene TRBV30 combines with J gene TRBJ1-6, with D possibly matching TRBD1 (5 bases). In germline, CDR1 is GTSNPN, CDR2 SVGIG (reference sequence). The CDR3 is 13 amino acids. With 1 base removed from V and 11 bases from J, the gap between germline ends came to 12 bases. The CDR3 region has the DNA TGTGCCTGGAGTGCTGACAGCAGGACACCCCTCCACTTT. It specifies CAWSADSRTPLHF.

This CDR3 reads CASSIRLGVGNEQFF. The CDR3 nucleotides read TGTGCCAGTAGTATAAGGCTAGGAGTTGGGAATGAGCAGTTCTTC. V gene TRBV19 combines with J gene TRBJ2-1; no clear D. The CDR3 loop spans 15 amino acids. The V end was cut by 2 bases, the J end by 7 bases, with 15 bases between. The germline gives CDR1 LNHDA, CDR2 SQIVND (reference sequence). Full variable domain (rest looked up from reference TRBV19 and TRBJ2-1): DGGITQSPKYLFRKEGQNVTLSCEQNLNHDAMYWYRQDPGQGLRLIYYSQIVNDFQKGDIAEGYSVSREKKESFPLTVTSAQKNPTAFYLCASSIRLGVGNEQFFGPGTRLTVL.

V gene TRBV7-2 combines with J gene TRBJ2-1, with D tentatively TRBD1 or TRBD2 (6 bases each). Between the trimmed V and J ends, which lost 5 bases and 5 bases, there was a span of 10 bases. CDR1 and CDR2 (germline): SGHTA, FQGNSA. This CDR3 has 13 amino acids. In DNA form, the CDR3 reads TGTGCCAGCAGCCGGGGGCCTAACAATGAGCAGTTCTTC. It codes for CASSRGPNNEQFF.